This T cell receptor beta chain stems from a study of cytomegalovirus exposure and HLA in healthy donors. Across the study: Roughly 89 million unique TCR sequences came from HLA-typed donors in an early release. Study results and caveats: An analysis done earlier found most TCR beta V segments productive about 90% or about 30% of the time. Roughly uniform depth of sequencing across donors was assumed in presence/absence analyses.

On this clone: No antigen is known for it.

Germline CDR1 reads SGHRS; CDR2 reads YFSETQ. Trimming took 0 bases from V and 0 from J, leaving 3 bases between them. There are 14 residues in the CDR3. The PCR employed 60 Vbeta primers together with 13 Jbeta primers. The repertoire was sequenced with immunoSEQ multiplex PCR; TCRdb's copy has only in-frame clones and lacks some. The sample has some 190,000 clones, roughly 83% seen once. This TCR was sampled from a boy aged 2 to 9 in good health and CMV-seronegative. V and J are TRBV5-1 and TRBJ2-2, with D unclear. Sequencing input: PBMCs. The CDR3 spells CASSLAANTGELFF. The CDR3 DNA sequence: TGCGCCAGCAGCTTGGCCGCGAACACCGGGGAGCTGTTTTTT.